The 20 T cell receptor beta chains reported below all come from one sample, sequenced in a study of PD-1 blockade in mismatch repair-deficient tumors. The assay was immunoSEQ multiplex PCR, and TCRdb's table has in-frame clones only and misses some. This table has fewer than 10,000 clones, 75% to 90% appearing once. The sample was PBMCs, taken 46 weeks after starting pembrolizumab. The receptors here all came from an adult with mismatch repair-deficient cancer.

V gene TRBV28 combines with J gene TRBJ1-5; D call uncertain. CDR3 length equals 13 residues. The germline gives CDR1 MDHEN, CDR2 SYDVKM. This chain's CDR3 is CATLRGGDQPQHF. The CDR3 DNA is TGTGCTACCCTCCGGGGTGGGGATCAGCCCCAGCATTTT.

The chain couples TRBV5-6 to TRBJ2-1; 13 bases are a match to TRBD2. The CDR3 is 17 amino acids. J was trimmed by 4 bases and V by 0 bases; bases with no gene match: 4. The germline V gene has CDR1 SGHDT and CDR2 YYEEEE. The CDR3 bases are TGTGCCAGCAGCTTGGTTCAACTAGCGGGAGGGTACAATGAGCAGTTCTTC. Its protein product is CASSLVQLAGGYNEQFF.

This chain joins TRBV5-4 and TRBJ2-1, with TRBD2 matching over 11 bases. In germline, CDR1 is SGHNT, CDR2 YYREEE (reference sequence). The CDR3 has 16 amino acids. V shed 1 base, J shed 8 bases, and the junction held 8 bases outside the gene matches. The CDR3: CASSLRVDSGRDEQFF. Written as DNA, the CDR3 is TGTGCCAGCAGCTTGAGGGTTGATAGCGGGAGGGATGAGCAGTTCTTC.

This chain connects TRBV7-8 to TRBJ1-1; 9 nucleotides agree with TRBD1. The CDR3 loop spans 14 amino acids. V trimming: 7 bases; J trimming: 8 bases; junction bases outside the gene matches: 11. CDR1 is SGHVS, CDR2 FQNEAQ, per germline. The CDR3, as DNA: TGTGCCAGCATCCAACAGGGGGCGGGCGCCGAAGCTTTCTTT. Encoded protein: CASIQQGAGAEAFF.

The rearrangement uses TRBV7-9 and TRBJ2-4, with TRBD2 matching over 8 bases. Germline values: CDR1 SEHNR, CDR2 FQNEAQ (reference sequence). Trimming cost V 5 bases and J 1 base; bases outside gene matches: 4. CDR3 size: 15 residues. The CDR3 sequence: CASSLRGGAKNIQYF. Written as DNA, the CDR3 is TGTGCCAGCAGCCTCCGCGGGGGGGCCAAAAACATTCAGTACTTC.

This clone was recorded a few times. The rearrangement joins TRBV21-1 to TRBJ2-7; the D call TRBD2 from the table was never checked on the DNA. TRBV21-1 is flagged as a pseudogene. The CDR3 spans 14 residues. The CDR3 DNA reads TGTGCCAGCAGCAAAGTGAGGACTAGCGGCGAGCAGTACTTC. This sequence encodes CASSKVRTSGEQYF.

The J gene is TRBJ2-1, the V gene TRBV6-5; weak D call: TRBD2 (5 bases). CDR3 length: 15 residues. Per the germline V gene, CDR1 is MNHEY and CDR2 is SVGAGI. The V end was cut by 6 bases, the J end by 2 bases, with 14 bases between. CDR3 loop: CASRILAGTYNEQFF. The CDR3 coding sequence is TGTGCCAGCAGGATCCTAGCTGGCACCTACAATGAGCAGTTCTTC.

V gene TRBV19 combines with J gene TRBJ2-4; 7 nucleotides align to TRBD1. The CDR3 runs to 13 residues. The germline CDR1 and CDR2 sequences are LNHDA and SQIVND (reference sequence). J lost 8 bases, V lost 3 bases, and 4 bases had no gene match. The CDR3 loop is CASSIDRDDIQYF. In DNA, the CDR3 is TGTGCCAGTAGTATTGACAGGGATGACATTCAGTACTTC.

This clone appeared a single time. V usage is TRBV9 and J usage is TRBJ2-3; perhaps TRBD2 as D (5 bases). The CDR3 has 15 residues. V gave up 0 bases and J gave up 6 bases, with 14 bases separating them. The germline V gene has CDR1 SGDLS and CDR2 YYNGEE. The CDR3 protein is CASSVGIAGSDTQYF. CDR3 DNA sequence: TGTGCCAGCAGCGTAGGAATAGCTGGGAGCGATACGCAGTATTTT.

The chain combines TRBV15 with TRBJ2-3; TRBD2 matches 11 bases. V gave up 3 bases and J gave up 6 bases; unmatched junction bases: 5. Germline V gene data show CDR1 as LNHNV and CDR2 as YYDKDF (reference sequence). This CDR3 region has 15 residues. The CDR3 loop is CATSRVAGGGDTQYF. The CDR3 DNA reads TGTGCCACCAGCAGGGTAGCGGGAGGGGGGGATACGCAGTATTTT.

V is TRBV28 and J is TRBJ1-1, with a weak D call TRBD1 (6 bases). The CDR3 has 14 amino acids. Germline V gives CDR1 MDHEN, CDR2 SYDVKM. The V end was cut by 2 bases, the J end by 5 bases, with 12 bases between. The CDR3 is CASSLGQLFTEAFF. The CDR3 DNA reads TGTGCCAGCAGTTTAGGACAGCTTTTTACTGAAGCTTTCTTT.

The chain is built from TRBV7-7 and TRBJ2-1, with no clear D. V dropped 5 bases and J dropped 8 bases, with 19 bases sitting between them. Germline values: CDR1 SSHAT, CDR2 FNYEAQ (reference sequence). The CDR3 runs 15 residues. The CDR3 bases are TGTGCCAGCAGCCCACTGGCGGTGCTAGGCGATGAGCAGTTCTTC. It codes for CASSPLAVLGDEQFF.

The genes are TRBV27 and TRBJ2-3; 10 nucleotides agree with TRBD2. The CDR3 spans 17 residues. The J segment lost 2 bases and the V segment lost 2 bases, leaving 7 bases of the junction unmatched. The V gene's germline CDR1 is MNHEY and CDR2 SMNVEV (reference sequence). The CDR3 region is CASSLRYLAGVTDTQYF. The CDR3 nucleotides read TGTGCCAGCAGTTTACGGTACCTAGCGGGAGTCACAGATACGCAGTATTTT.

The chain joins TRBV7-9 to TRBJ2-7; TRBD2 matches 8 bases. The length of the CDR3 is 14 residues. Germline trimming cut 7 bases from V and 6 bases from J; bases unmatched to any gene: 11. CDR1 SEHNR and CDR2 FQNEAQ come from the germline V gene (reference sequence). Here the CDR3 reads CASTFSGTTGEQYF. DNA of the CDR3: TGTGCCAGCACTTTTAGCGGGACGACGGGCGAGCAGTACTTC. The whole variable domain, filled in from reference TRBV7-9 and TRBJ2-7, reads DTGVSQNPRHKITKRGQNVTFRCDPISEHNRLYWYRQTLGQGPEFLTYFQNEAQLEKSRLLSDRFSAERPKGSFSTLEIQRTEQGDSAMYLCASTFSGTTGEQYFGPGTRLTVT.

The chain carries TRBV19 and TRBJ2-2; TRBD2 agrees at 10 bases. The CDR3 loop spans 19 amino acids. J lost 0 bases, V lost 7 bases, and 14 bases had no gene match. Germline V lookup: CDR1 LNHDA, CDR2 SQIVND (reference sequence). The CDR3 loop reads CASTQGASGRRANTGELFF. CDR3 DNA: TGTGCCAGTACCCAAGGAGCTAGCGGGAGAAGGGCGAACACCGGGGAGCTGTTTTTT.

The chain has TRBV30 and TRBJ2-1; unclear D gene. The CDR3 is 13 amino acids. CDR1 is GTSNPN and CDR2 is SVGIG in the germline V gene (reference sequence). The V end lost 3 bases, the J end lost 4 bases, and 10 bases lay between the germline ends. The CDR3 coding sequence is TGTGCCTGGAGCTCAAACCTATACAATGAGCAGTTCTTC. This sequence encodes CAWSSNLYNEQFF.

The V and J genes are TRBV9 and TRBJ2-3; 9 nucleotides align to TRBD1. The V gene end was trimmed by 3 bases and the J gene end by 2 bases; junction bases not matched to a gene: 7. Per the germline V gene, CDR1 is SGDLS and CDR2 is YYNGEE. This CDR3 is built from 16 residues. Here the CDR3 reads CASSGSGTGYTDTQYF. DNA of the CDR3: TGTGCCAGCAGCGGCTCCGGGACAGGGTACACAGATACGCAGTATTTT.

The chain uses TRBV18 and TRBJ1-6, with D unclear. Germline CDR1 is KGHSH and CDR2 is LQKENI. The V and J ends lost 2 bases and 8 bases respectively, with 7 bases between them. The CDR3 totals 13 residues. The DNA of the CDR3 is TGTGCCAGCTCACCATTTCAGGATTCACCCCTCCACTTT. Translated: CASSPFQDSPLHF.

The CDR3 nucleotides are TGTGCCAGCCGGGTCTACGGCGGTGAGCAGTTCTTC. It codes for CASRVYGGEQFF. The chain couples TRBV28 to TRBJ2-1, with D unclear. The CDR3 is 12 amino acids. The V end lost 8 bases, the J end lost 9 bases, and 14 bases lay between the germline ends. Germline loops: CDR1 MDHEN, CDR2 SYDVKM.

The chain employs TRBV19 and TRBJ2-3; 11 bases fit TRBD2. In germline, CDR1 is LNHDA, CDR2 SQIVND (reference sequence). The CDR3 has 15 amino acids. Germline trimming cut 5 bases from V and 7 bases from J; bases unmatched to any gene: 8. CDR3 amino acids: CASSAVLAGVNTQYF. For the CDR3, the DNA is TGTGCCAGTAGTGCAGTACTAGCGGGAGTGAATACGCAGTATTTT.